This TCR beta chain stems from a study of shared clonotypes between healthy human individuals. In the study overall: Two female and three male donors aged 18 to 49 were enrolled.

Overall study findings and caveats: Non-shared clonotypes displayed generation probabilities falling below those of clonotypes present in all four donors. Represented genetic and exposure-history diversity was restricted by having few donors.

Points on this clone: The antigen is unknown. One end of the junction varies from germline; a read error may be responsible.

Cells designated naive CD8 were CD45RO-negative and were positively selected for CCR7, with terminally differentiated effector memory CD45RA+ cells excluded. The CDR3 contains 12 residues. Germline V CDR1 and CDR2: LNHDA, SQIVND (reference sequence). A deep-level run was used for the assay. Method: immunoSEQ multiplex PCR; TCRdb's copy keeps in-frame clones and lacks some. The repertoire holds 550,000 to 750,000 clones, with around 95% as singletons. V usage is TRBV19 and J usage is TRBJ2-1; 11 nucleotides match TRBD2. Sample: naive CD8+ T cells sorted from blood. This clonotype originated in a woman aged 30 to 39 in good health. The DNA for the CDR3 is TGCGTTACTAGCGGGGGCCTGGATGAGCAGTTCTTC. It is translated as CVTSGGLDEQFF.